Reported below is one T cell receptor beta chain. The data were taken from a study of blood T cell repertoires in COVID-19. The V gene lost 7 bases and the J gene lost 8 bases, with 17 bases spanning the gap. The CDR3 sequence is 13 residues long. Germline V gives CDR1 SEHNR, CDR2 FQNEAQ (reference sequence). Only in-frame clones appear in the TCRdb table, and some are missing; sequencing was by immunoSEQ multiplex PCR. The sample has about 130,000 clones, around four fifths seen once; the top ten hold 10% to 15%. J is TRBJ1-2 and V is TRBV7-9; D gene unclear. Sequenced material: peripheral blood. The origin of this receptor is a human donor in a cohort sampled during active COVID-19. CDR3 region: CASNIMGSRGYTF. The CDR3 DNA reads TGTGCCAGCAACATAATGGGCAGTAGAGGCTACACCTTC.